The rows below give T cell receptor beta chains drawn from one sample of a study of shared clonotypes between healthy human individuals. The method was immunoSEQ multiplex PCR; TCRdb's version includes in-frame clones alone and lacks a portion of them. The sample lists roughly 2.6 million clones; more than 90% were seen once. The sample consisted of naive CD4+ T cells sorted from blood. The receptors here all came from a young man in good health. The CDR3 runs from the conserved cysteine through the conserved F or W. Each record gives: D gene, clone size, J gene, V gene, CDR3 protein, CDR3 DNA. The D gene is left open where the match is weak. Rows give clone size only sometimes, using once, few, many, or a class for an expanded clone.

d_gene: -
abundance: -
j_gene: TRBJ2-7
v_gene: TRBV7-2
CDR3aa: CASSRLIESGSYEQYF
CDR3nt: TGTGCCAGCAGCCGACTTATTGAGAGCGGCTCCTACGAGCAGTACTTC

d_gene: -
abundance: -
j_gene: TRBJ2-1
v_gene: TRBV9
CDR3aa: CASSAPRAGKVYNEQFF
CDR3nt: TGTGCCAGCAGCGCCCCCCGAGCAGGGAAGGTCTACAATGAGCAGTTCTTC

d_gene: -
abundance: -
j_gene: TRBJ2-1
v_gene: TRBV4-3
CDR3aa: CASSQVRDSYNEQFF
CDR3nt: TGCGCCAGCAGCCAAGTCCGGGACTCGTACAATGAGCAGTTCTTC

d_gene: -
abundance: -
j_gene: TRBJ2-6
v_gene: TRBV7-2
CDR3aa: CASSLDTRFSGANVLTF
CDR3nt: TGTGCCAGCAGCTTAGACACGAGATTCTCTGGGGCCAACGTCCTGACTTTC

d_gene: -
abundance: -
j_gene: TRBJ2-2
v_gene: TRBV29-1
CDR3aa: CSVSRNTGELFF
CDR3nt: TGCAGCGTAAGCAGAAACACCGGGGAGCTGTTTTTT

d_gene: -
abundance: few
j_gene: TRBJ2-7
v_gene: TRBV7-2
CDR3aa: CASSLAGVGEQYF
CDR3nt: TGTGCCAGCAGCTTAGCGGGAGTAGGCGAGCAGTACTTC

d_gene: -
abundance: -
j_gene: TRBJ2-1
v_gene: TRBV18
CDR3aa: CASSRREDEQFF
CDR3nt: TGTGCCAGCTCACGGAGGGAAGATGAGCAGTTCTTC

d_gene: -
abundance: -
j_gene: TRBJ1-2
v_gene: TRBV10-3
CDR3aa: CAITAAGMHGYTF
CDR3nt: TGTGCCATCACTGCTGCAGGGATGCATGGCTACACCTTC

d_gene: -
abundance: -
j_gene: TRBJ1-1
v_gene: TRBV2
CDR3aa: CASKLRGGTEAFF
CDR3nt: TGTGCCAGCAAGTTGAGGGGCGGGACTGAAGCTTTCTTT

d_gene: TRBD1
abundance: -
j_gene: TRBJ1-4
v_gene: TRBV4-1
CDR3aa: CASSTSQFQGGRVNEKLFF
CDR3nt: TGCGCCAGCAGCACCTCTCAATTTCAGGGGGGGAGGGTTAATGAAAAACTGTTTTTT

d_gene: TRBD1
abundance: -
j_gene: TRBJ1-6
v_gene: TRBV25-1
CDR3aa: CASSMTGENSPLHF
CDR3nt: TGTGCCAGCAGTATGACAGGGGAAAATTCACCCCTCCACTTT

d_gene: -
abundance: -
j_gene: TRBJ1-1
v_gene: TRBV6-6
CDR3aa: CASSQVLNTEAFF
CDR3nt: TGTGCCAGCAGTCAGGTTCTGAACACTGAAGCTTTCTTT

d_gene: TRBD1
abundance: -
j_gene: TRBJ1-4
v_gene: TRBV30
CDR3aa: CAWTGGGEKLFF
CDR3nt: TGTGCCTGGACAGGGGGGGGTGAAAAACTGTTTTTT

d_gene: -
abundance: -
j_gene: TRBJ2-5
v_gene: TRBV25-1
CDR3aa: CASSALGAGVQETQYF
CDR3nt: TGTGCCAGCAGCGCGTTGGGAGCGGGTGTACAAGAGACCCAGTACTTC

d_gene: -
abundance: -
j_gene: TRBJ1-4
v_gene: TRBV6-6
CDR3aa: CASTGPGTTNEKLFF
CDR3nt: TGTGCCAGCACAGGACCCGGAACAACTAATGAAAAACTGTTTTTT

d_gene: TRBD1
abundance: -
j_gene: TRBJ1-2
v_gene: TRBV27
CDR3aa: CASSSLRDRLYGYTF
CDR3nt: TGTGCCAGCAGTTCCCTCCGGGACAGACTCTATGGCTACACCTTC

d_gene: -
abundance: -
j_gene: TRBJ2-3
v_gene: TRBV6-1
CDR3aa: CASSEWGDNTDTQYF
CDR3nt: TGTGCCAGCAGTGAATGGGGGGACAACACAGATACGCAGTATTTT

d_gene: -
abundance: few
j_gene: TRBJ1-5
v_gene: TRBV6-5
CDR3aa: CASRAGRLGNQPQHF
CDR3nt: TGTGCCAGCAGGGCGGGGCGGCTAGGCAATCAGCCCCAGCATTTT

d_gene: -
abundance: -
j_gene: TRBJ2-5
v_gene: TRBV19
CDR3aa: CASSISREETQYF
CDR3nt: TGTGCCAGTAGTATATCAAGGGAGGAGACCCAGTACTTC

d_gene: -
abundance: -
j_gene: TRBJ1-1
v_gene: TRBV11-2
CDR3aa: CASSLDYSLAFF
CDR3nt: TGTGCCAGCAGCTTAGATTACAGTTTAGCTTTCTTT

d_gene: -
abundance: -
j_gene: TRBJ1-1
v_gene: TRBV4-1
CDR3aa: CASSQPRRQNTEAFF
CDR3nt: TGCGCCAGCAGCCAACCCCGACGACAGAACACTGAAGCTTTCTTT

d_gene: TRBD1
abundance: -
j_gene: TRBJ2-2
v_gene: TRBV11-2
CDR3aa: CASSWTGATGELFF
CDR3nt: TGTGCCAGCAGTTGGACAGGGGCCACCGGGGAGCTGTTTTTT

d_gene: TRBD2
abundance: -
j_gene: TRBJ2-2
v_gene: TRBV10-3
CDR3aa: CAISESSSGVNTGELFF
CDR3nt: TGTGCCATCAGTGAGTCATCTAGCGGGGTGAACACCGGGGAGCTGTTTTTT

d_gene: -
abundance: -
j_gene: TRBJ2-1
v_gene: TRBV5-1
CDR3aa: CASSSRPSSYNEQFF
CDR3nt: TGCGCCAGCAGCTCTCGGCCAAGCTCCTACAATGAGCAGTTCTTC

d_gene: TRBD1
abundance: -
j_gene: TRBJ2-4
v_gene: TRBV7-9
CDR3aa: CASSSGGSSKNIQYF
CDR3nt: TGTGCCAGCAGTTCAGGGGGCTCGAGCAAAAACATTCAGTACTTC

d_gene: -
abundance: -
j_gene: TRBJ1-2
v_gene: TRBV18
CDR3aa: CASSQTSGLQRTNYGYTF
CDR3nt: TGTGCCAGCTCACAGACTTCGGGACTCCAGCGTACTAACTATGGCTACACCTTC

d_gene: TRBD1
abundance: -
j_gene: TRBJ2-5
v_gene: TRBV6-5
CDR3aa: CASSTDRGGPETQYF
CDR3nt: TGTGCCAGCAGCACGGACAGGGGGGGCCCAGAGACCCAGTACTTC

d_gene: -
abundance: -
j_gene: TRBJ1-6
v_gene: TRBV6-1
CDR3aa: CASSEVGGSPLHF
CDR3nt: TGTGCCAGCAGTGAAGTTGGGGGGTCACCCCTCCACTTT

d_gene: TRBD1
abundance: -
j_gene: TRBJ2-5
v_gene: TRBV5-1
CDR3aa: CASRVGQEETQYF
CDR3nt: TGCGCCAGCAGAGTGGGACAGGAAGAGACCCAGTACTTC

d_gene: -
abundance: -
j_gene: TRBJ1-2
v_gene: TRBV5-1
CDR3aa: CASSLPAGERGYTF
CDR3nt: TGCGCCAGCAGCTTGCCGGCAGGGGAACGTGGCTACACCTTC

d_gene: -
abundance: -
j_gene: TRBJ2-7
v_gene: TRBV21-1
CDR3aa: CASSKDGREDEQYF
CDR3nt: TGTGCCAGCAGCAAAGACGGGAGGGAGGACGAGCAGTACTTC